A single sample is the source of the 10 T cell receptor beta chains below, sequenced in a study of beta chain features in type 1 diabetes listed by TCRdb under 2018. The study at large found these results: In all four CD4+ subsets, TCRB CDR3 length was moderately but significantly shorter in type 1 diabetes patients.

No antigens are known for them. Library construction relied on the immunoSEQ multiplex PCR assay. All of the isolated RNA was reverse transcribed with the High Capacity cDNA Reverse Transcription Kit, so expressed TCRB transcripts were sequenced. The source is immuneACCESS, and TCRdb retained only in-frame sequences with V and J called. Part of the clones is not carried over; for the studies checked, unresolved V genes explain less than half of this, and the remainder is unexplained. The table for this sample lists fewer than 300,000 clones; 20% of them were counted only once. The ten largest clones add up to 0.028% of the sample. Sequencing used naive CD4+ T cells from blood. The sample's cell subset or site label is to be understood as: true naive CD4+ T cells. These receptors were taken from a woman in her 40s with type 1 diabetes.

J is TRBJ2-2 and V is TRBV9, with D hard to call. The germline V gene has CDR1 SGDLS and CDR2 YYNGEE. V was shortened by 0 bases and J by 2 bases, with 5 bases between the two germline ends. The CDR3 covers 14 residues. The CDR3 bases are TGTGCCAGCAGCGTAGCCTCTAACACCGGGGAGCTGTTTTTT. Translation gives CASSVASNTGELFF.

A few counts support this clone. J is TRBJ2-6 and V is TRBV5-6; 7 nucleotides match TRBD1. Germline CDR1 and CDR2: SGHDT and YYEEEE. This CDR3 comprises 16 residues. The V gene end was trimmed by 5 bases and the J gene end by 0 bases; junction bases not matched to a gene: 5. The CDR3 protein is CASSDRVRSGANVLTF. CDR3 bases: TGTGCCAGCAGTGACAGGGTCCGCTCTGGGGCCAACGTCCTGACTTTC.

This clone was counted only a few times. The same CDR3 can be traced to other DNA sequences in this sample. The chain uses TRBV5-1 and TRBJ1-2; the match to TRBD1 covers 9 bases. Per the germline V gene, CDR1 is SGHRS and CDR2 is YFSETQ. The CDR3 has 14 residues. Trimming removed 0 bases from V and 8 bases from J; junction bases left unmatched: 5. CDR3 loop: CASSLEGQGNGYTF. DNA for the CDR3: TGCGCCAGCAGCTTGGAGGGACAGGGCAACGGCTACACCTTC.

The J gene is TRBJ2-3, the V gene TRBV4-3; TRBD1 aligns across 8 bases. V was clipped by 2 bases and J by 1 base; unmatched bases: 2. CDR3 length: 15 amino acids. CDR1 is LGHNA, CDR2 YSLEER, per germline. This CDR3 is CASSQPGQGTDTQYF. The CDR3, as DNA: TGCGCCAGCAGCCAACCGGGACAGGGCACAGATACGCAGTATTTT.

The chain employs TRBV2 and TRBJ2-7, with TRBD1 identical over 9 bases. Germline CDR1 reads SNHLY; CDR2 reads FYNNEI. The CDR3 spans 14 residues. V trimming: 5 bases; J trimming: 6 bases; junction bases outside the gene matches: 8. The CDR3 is CASSPRTGVGEQYF. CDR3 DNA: TGTGCCAGCAGTCCCCGGACAGGGGTAGGCGAGCAGTACTTC.

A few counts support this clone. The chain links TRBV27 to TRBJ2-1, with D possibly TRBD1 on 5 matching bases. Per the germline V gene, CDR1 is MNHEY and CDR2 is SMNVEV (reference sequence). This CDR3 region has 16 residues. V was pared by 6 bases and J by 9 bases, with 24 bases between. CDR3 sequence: CASSPPPGVGQGEQFF. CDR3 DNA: TGTGCCAGCAGCCCCCCTCCCGGTGTTGGGCAGGGTGAGCAGTTCTTC.

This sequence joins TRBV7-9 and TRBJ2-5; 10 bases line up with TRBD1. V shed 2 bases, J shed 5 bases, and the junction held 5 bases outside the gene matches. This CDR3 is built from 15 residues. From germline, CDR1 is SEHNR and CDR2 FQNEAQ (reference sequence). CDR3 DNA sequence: TGTGCCAGCAGCTTACTGGGACAGGGGTCGGAGACCCAGTACTTC. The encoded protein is CASSLLGQGSETQYF.

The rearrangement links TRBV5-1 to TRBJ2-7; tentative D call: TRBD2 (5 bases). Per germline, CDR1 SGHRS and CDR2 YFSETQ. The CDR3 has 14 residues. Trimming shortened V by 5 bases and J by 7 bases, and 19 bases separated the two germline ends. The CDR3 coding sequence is TGCGCCAGCAGTTATACCGGGAACCCGGGGGAGCAGTACTTC. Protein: CASSYTGNPGEQYF.

CDR3 protein: CASSFGILDQPQHF. The CDR3 DNA follows: TGTGCCAGCAGCTTCGGTATTCTTGATCAGCCCCAGCATTTT. The chain is built from TRBV7-9 and TRBJ1-5, with unresolved D. The CDR3 is made up of 14 amino acids. Trimming took 3 bases from V and 5 from J, leaving 11 bases between them. Germline assignment: CDR1 SEHNR and CDR2 FQNEAQ (reference sequence).

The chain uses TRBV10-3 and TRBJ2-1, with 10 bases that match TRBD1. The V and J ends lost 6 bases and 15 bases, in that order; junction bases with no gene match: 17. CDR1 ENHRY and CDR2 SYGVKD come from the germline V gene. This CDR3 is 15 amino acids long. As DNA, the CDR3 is TGTGCCATCAGGGCATCGACAGGGGGCAGGGAAGAGTGGTTCTTC. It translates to CAIRASTGGREEWFF.